This is a list of T cell receptor beta chains from one sample in a study of blood T cell repertoires in COVID-19. Some clones are missing from TCRdb's copy, which holds only in-frame ones; the method was immunoSEQ multiplex PCR. Among about 230,000 clones, around 86% were seen once, and the ten largest hold 11%. The sequencing sample was made of peripheral blood. The origin of the receptors is a man aged 45 to 65 with COVID-19, enrolled during active disease. Both conserved end residues are part of each CDR3. A D gene is named only where the DNA matches it firmly. Clone sizes are given selectively: once, few, many, or a class where the clone is expanded.

TRBV5-1	TRBJ1-4	.	many	CASSPQETTNEKLFF	TGCGCCAGCAGCCCCCAAGAGACAACTAATGAAAAACTGTTTTTT
TRBV25-1	TRBJ1-1	TRBD1	.	CATQGVGDTEAFF	TGTGCCACCCAGGGGGTTGGTGACACTGAAGCTTTCTTT
TRBV4-3	TRBJ1-1	.	once	CASSQQNSNTEAFF	TGCGCCAGCAGCCAACAGAACAGTAACACTGAAGCTTTCTTT
TRBV6-2/TRBV6-3	TRBJ1-1	TRBD1	.	CASSTGGSREAFF	TGTGCCAGCAGTACAGGGGGATCTAGAGAAGCTTTCTTT
TRBV7-9	TRBJ2-7	.	.	CASSLAVRDEQYF	TGTGCCAGCAGCTTAGCGGTCCGGGACGAGCAGTACTTC
TRBV7-2	TRBJ2-1	.	.	CASRSSGTNTYNEQFF	TGTGCCAGCAGGTCTTCCGGGACAAATACCTACAATGAGCAGTTCTTC
TRBV28	TRBJ1-5	TRBD1	.	CASSLGQPARPQHF	TGTGCCAGCAGCCTGGGACAGCCAGCGAGGCCCCAGCATTTT
TRBV20-1	TRBJ1-1	TRBD1	.	CRGQGGEAFF	TGCAGGGGACAGGGGGGTGAAGCTTTCTTT
TRBV5-1	TRBJ1-5	.	.	CASSLEGSDQPQHF	TGCGCCAGCAGCTTGGAGGGGTCGGATCAGCCCCAGCATTTT
TRBV30	TRBJ1-1	.	few	CAWSLTGRKNTEAFF	TGTGCCTGGAGTCTAACGGGGAGGAAGAACACTGAAGCTTTCTTT
TRBV2	TRBJ2-3	TRBD2	.	CASAPTSGGQGTQYF	TGTGCCAGCGCGCCTACTAGCGGGGGGCAAGGGACGCAGTATTTT
TRBV18	TRBJ2-5	.	.	CASSPRDQETQYF	TGTGCCAGCTCACCGAGGGATCAAGAGACCCAGTACTTC
TRBV19	TRBJ1-4	.	.	CASSTGTQNEKLFF	TGTGCCAGTAGTACCGGGACACAAAATGAAAAACTGTTTTTT
TRBV6-2/TRBV6-3	TRBJ1-1	.	.	CASSYLKGVMNTEAFF	TGTGCCAGCAGTTACTTAAAGGGGGTGATGAACACTGAAGCTTTCTTT
TRBV9	TRBJ2-5	.	once	CASSGGLETQYF	TGTGCCAGCAGCGGGGGGCTGGAGACCCAGTACTTC
TRBV5-5	TRBJ2-7	.	.	CASSLDDRTSYEQYF	TGTGCCAGCAGCCTCGACGACAGAACCTCCTACGAGCAGTACTTC
TRBV7-9	TRBJ2-1	TRBD1	.	CASSRQGGYNEQFF	TGTGCCAGCAGCCGACAGGGGGGTTACAATGAGCAGTTCTTC
TRBV30	TRBJ1-5	TRBD1	.	CAWSVGTGNNQPQHF	TGTGCCTGGAGTGTAGGGACAGGGAACAATCAGCCCCAGCATTTT
TRBV5-6	TRBJ2-7	.	.	CASSIQGLRTYEQYF	TGTGCCAGCAGTATACAGGGTTTGAGGACCTACGAGCAGTACTTC
TRBV11-2	TRBJ2-3	.	.	CASSPRRGDGRSDTQYF	TGTGCCAGCAGCCCCCGGAGAGGTGATGGGAGGTCAGATACGCAGTATTTT
TRBV2	TRBJ1-4	TRBD1	.	CASRARTGGTNEKLFF	TGTGCCAGCAGAGCCCGGACAGGGGGCACTAATGAAAAACTGTTTTTT
TRBV19	TRBJ2-7	TRBD2	.	CASSIGGVAGNYEQYF	TGTGCCAGTAGTATCGGGGGGGTAGCGGGTAACTACGAGCAGTACTTC
TRBV18	TRBJ1-6	TRBD1	.	CASSPGTGPVNSPLHF	TGTGCCAGCTCACCTGGGACAGGCCCCGTTAATTCACCCCTCCACTTT
TRBV24-1	TRBJ2-3	.	.	CATSDLVAEGTDTQYF	TGTGCCACCAGTGATTTGGTGGCAGAAGGCACAGATACGCAGTATTTT
TRBV6-5	TRBJ1-2	.	.	CASRTGAYGYTF	TGTGCCAGCAGGACAGGAGCTTATGGCTACACCTTC
TRBV28	TRBJ1-5	.	.	CATHGGGRVQPQHF	TGTGCAACCCACGGGGGGGGGCGCGTTCAGCCCCAGCATTTT
TRBV6-2/TRBV6-3	TRBJ2-5	.	.	CASSILDTLRETQYF	TGTGCCAGCAGCATACTTGACACGCTCCGAGAGACCCAGTACTTC
TRBV9	TRBJ2-7	TRBD1	.	CASSYRDRAYEQYF	TGTGCCAGCAGCTACCGGGACAGGGCTTACGAGCAGTACTTC
TRBV6-2/TRBV6-3	TRBJ2-3	TRBD1	.	CASSKIPSWDRTDNTQYF	TGTGCCAGCAGTAAAATACCTTCATGGGACAGAACGGATAATACGCAGTATTTT
TRBV7-3	TRBJ2-1	TRBD1	.	CASSSQGDEQFF	TGTGCCAGCAGCTCCCAGGGGGATGAGCAGTTCTTC
TRBV6-5	TRBJ2-5	.	.	CASTESYQETQYF	TGTGCCAGCACCGAGAGCTACCAAGAGACCCAGTACTTC
TRBV15	TRBJ2-3	TRBD2	.	CATSKAGGRDTQYF	TGTGCCACCAGCAAAGCGGGGGGTAGAGATACGCAGTATTTT
TRBV7-2	TRBJ2-2	.	.	CASSPIRGMNGELFF	TGTGCCAGCAGTCCAATCAGGGGAATGAACGGGGAGCTGTTTTTT
TRBV29-1	TRBJ1-5	.	.	CSVVSGSGNQPQHF	TGCAGCGTTGTCTCCGGGAGTGGCAATCAGCCCCAGCATTTT
TRBV5-1	TRBJ2-3	.	.	CASSFSGRIDTQYF	TGCGCCAGCAGCTTTTCGGGGAGGATAGATACGCAGTATTTT
TRBV7-2	TRBJ2-5	TRBD1	.	CASSLDGTGQETQYF	TGTGCCAGCAGCTTAGACGGGACAGGTCAAGAGACCCAGTACTTC
TRBV12-3/TRBV12-4	TRBJ1-1	TRBD1	.	CASSTGVVEAFF	TGTGCCAGCAGTACAGGGGTCGTCGAAGCTTTCTTT
TRBV7-9	TRBJ2-3	TRBD2	.	CASSLNLLASSTDTQYF	TGTGCCAGCAGCTTAAACTTACTAGCGTCTAGCACAGATACGCAGTATTTT
TRBV19	TRBJ2-2	.	.	CATSGSNTGELFF	TGTGCCACGTCGGGGTCGAACACCGGGGAGCTGTTTTTT
TRBV12-5	TRBJ2-5	.	.	CASALDGGAKTQYF	TGTGCTAGTGCCCTGGATGGGGGGGCGAAGACCCAGTACTTC
TRBV6-1	TRBJ2-7	TRBD2	.	CASSEVGEGEQYF	TGTGCCAGCAGTGAAGTGGGGGAGGGCGAGCAGTACTTC
TRBV5-1	TRBJ1-5	TRBD1	few	CASSSGTGMNQPQHF	TGCGCCAGCAGCTCCGGGACAGGGATGAACCAGCCCCAGCATTTT
TRBV27	TRBJ2-7	TRBD2	.	CASSSGLAGLYEQYF	TGTGCCAGCAGTTCGGGACTAGCAGGGCTCTACGAGCAGTACTTC
TRBV6-5	TRBJ1-1	.	.	CASSYSKGRTEAFF	TGTGCCAGCAGTTACTCGAAGGGGAGGACTGAAGCTTTCTTT
TRBV28	TRBJ2-7	.	.	CASSPAQGWFYEQYF	TGTGCCAGCAGCCCTGCCCAGGGGTGGTTCTACGAGCAGTACTTC
TRBV28	TRBJ1-3	TRBD1	.	CASSLRGPGNTIYF	TGTGCCAGCAGTCTCAGGGGGCCCGGAAACACCATATATTTT